A single T cell receptor (beta chain) is shown here with its context. Its antigen is unknown. The entry originates in a study of cytomegalovirus exposure and HLA in healthy donors. The germline V gene encodes CDR1 MDHEN and CDR2 SYDVKM. This CDR3 contains 15 residues. V lost 4 bases and J lost 1; bases outside the gene matches: 5. General study points: Association of approximately 16,000 TCR beta sequences with HLA alleles was found at 0.05 false discovery rate in a later analysis.

It was with 60 Vbeta and 13 Jbeta primers that the PCR ran. Source study methods: Among the unique TCR beta chains that a later analysis counted, about 86 million in all, 10 million to 11 million were shared. Only in-frame clones appear in the TCRdb table, and some are missing; sequencing was by immunoSEQ multiplex PCR. Clone size and the V and J calls come from that table; the DNA yielded D and trimming. The sample features 200,000 to 250,000 clones, with over 0.75% in its top ten. This clonotype originated in a woman in her twenties or thirties in good health and CMV-seropositive. The sample comprised PBMCs. The J gene is TRBJ2-5, the V gene TRBV28; 8 nucleotides match TRBD1. The CDR3 reads CASSSAGGPQETQYF. CDR3 bases: TGTGCCAGCAGTTCCGCAGGGGGCCCCCAAGAGACCCAGTACTTC.